These 21 T cell receptor beta chains came from one sample sequenced in a study of early T cells in non-severe SARS-CoV-2 infection. TCRdb re-analysed the 5' RACE reads in MiXCR, keeping a single row per CDR3 protein. The sample shows around 48,000 distinct CDR3 sequences, roughly an eighth of them seen only once. Sequences were obtained from whole blood. The receptors were sampled from an adult who was a healthcare worker with PCR-confirmed SARS-CoV-2 infection or an uninfected control (not recorded which).

The rearrangement uses TRBV9 and TRBJ2-7; 7 bases line up with TRBD2. Germline trimming cut 0 bases from V and 2 bases from J; bases unmatched to any gene: 5. Germline assignment: CDR1 SGDLS and CDR2 YYNGEE. CDR3 length equals 15 residues. The CDR3 nucleotides are TGTGCCAGCAGCGTAGAGGGGACTAATCCCTACGAGCAGTACTTC. Translating gives CASSVEGTNPYEQYF.

This clonotype was seen a few times. This rearrangement joins TRBV20-1 to TRBJ1-6, with 9 nucleotides matching TRBD1. Trimming at V came to 5 bases and at J to 10 bases, leaving 6 bases not matched to a gene. Germline V gene lookup returns CDR1 DFQATT and CDR2 SNEGSKA (reference sequence). CDR3 length: 13 residues. The CDR3 region is CSAVGTGRSPLHF. CDR3 nucleotide sequence: TGCAGTGCTGTGGGGACAGGGCGCTCACCCCTCCACTTT.

In DNA, the CDR3 is TGCGCCAGCAGACCCAGGACAGGGGGAGGCGAGCAGTACTTC. It encodes CASRPRTGGGEQYF. The chain joins TRBV5-1 to TRBJ2-7; 10 bases line up with TRBD1. This CDR3 comprises 14 residues. Trimming at V came to 5 bases and at J to 6 bases, leaving 8 bases not matched to a gene. Germline V gene data show CDR1 as SGHRS and CDR2 as YFSETQ.

The chain is built from TRBV11-1 and TRBJ2-1; D gene uncertain. CDR3 length: 16 residues. The V gene's germline CDR1 is SGHAT and CDR2 FQDESV (reference sequence). Trimming pared 1 base from V and 0 bases from J, leaving 10 bases between. The CDR3 region has the DNA TGTGCCAGCAGCTTAGGGTATAGGAGCTCCTACAATGAGCAGTTCTTC. Translation gives CASSLGYRSSYNEQFF.

In this sample, this clonotype turned up many times. The chain carries TRBV5-1 and TRBJ1-2; D possibly corresponds to TRBD1 (6 bases). The CDR3 contains 13 residues. The germline gives CDR1 SGHRS, CDR2 YFSETQ. V lost 4 bases, J lost 4 bases, and 11 bases lay in between. CDR3 region: CASSPGGGYGYTF. DNA of the CDR3: TGCGCCAGCAGCCCGGGAGGGGGCTATGGCTACACCTTC.

The chain's CDR3 is CASSPWGEAFF. The CDR3 nucleotides read TGTGCCAGCAGCCCCTGGGGAGAAGCTTTCTTT. The gene calls are TRBV28 and TRBJ1-1, with unresolved D. Trimming shortened V by 6 bases and J by 8 bases, and 10 bases separated the two germline ends. Germline lookup yields CDR1 MDHEN and CDR2 SYDVKM. This CDR3 comprises 11 residues.

This clonotype was seen many times. This chain joins TRBV28 and TRBJ1-4; D remains ambiguous. This CDR3 spans 11 amino acids. Germline V gene lookup returns CDR1 MDHEN and CDR2 SYDVKM. Trimming removed 6 bases at V and 5 bases at J, with 4 bases between. DNA for the CDR3: TGTGCCAGCAGCTTAAATGAAAAACTGTTTTTT. Its protein product is CASSLNEKLFF.

This clonotype was found many times. This rearrangement joins TRBV7-9 to TRBJ2-7, with a tentative D call TRBD2 (5 bases). Germline assignment: CDR1 SEHNR and CDR2 FQNEAQ (reference sequence). V was cut by 5 bases and J by 6 bases, with 8 bases left in between. This CDR3 comprises 11 residues. In DNA form, the CDR3 reads TGTGCCAGCAGCAGGGAGTCCGAGCAGTACTTC. Translated: CASSRESEQYF.

This clonotype came up a few times. This chain joins TRBV4-1 and TRBJ1-3; D is uncertain. Trimming removed 0 bases at V and 4 bases at J, with 13 bases between. This CDR3 comprises 16 residues. Germline loops: CDR1 MGHRA, CDR2 YSYEKL. CDR3: CASSQDKRGVGNTIYF. DNA of the CDR3: TGCGCCAGCAGCCAAGATAAGCGAGGCGTAGGAAACACCATATATTTT.

This clonotype was observed many times. The chain employs TRBV18 and TRBJ1-5; TRBD1 is a possible D gene (5 bases). The CDR3 consists of 15 residues. V lost 2 bases and J 5 bases, leaving 13 bases between the germline ends. Germline CDR1 KGHSH, CDR2 LQKENI. Written as DNA, the CDR3 is TGTGCCAGCTCACCAAAGGGTGACAGCTATCAGCCCCAGCATTTT. Its protein product is CASSPKGDSYQPQHF. The variable domain in full, completed from reference TRBV18 and TRBJ1-5, reads NAGVMQNPRHLVRRRGQEARLRCSPMKGHSHVYWYRQLPEEGLKFMVYLQKENIIDESGMPKERFSAEFPKEGPSILRIQQVVRGDSAAYFCASSPKGDSYQPQHFGDGTRLSIL.

CDR3 protein: CASSYGQGAYGYTF. The CDR3 DNA is TGCGCCAGCAGCTATGGACAGGGGGCGTATGGCTACACCTTC. The J gene is TRBJ1-2, the V gene TRBV5-1; 11 bases match TRBD1. The V and J ends lost 3 bases and 5 bases, in that order; junction bases with no gene match: 3. CDR3 length: 14 residues. Per the germline V gene, CDR1 is SGHRS and CDR2 is YFSETQ. Variable domain in full (rest from reference TRBV5-1 and TRBJ1-2): KAGVTQTPRYLIKTRGQQVTLSCSPISGHRSVSWYQQTPGQGLQFLFEYFSETQRNKGNFPGRFSGRQFSNSRSEMNVSTLELGDSALYLCASSYGQGAYGYTFGSGTRLTVV.

This clonotype was counted at least ten times. The chain carries TRBV20-1 and TRBJ2-2; D is uncertain. The germline V gene encodes CDR1 DFQATT and CDR2 SNEGSKA (reference sequence). The CDR3 is made up of 14 amino acids. Between the trimmed V and J ends, which lost 1 base and 0 bases, there was a span of 6 bases. This chain's CDR3 is CSARVSANTGELFF. CDR3 coding DNA: TGCAGTGCTAGAGTATCAGCGAACACCGGGGAGCTGTTTTTT.

This clonotype was seen a single time. The chain couples TRBV5-6 to TRBJ1-5, with a weak D call TRBD1 (6 bases). V lost 3 bases and J 5 bases, leaving 21 bases between the germline ends. Germline assignment: CDR1 SGHDT and CDR2 YYEEEE. The CDR3 is 17 residues long. The CDR3 is CASSSRRTDSGHQPQHF. For the CDR3, the DNA is TGTGCCAGCAGCTCCCGCCGGACAGACTCCGGTCATCAGCCCCAGCATTTT.

This clonotype was seen repeatedly, ten times or more. The DNA of the CDR3 is TGTGCCAGCAGCAATGGGGGCCGGACCGGGGAGCTGTTTTTT. The encoded protein is CASSNGGRTGELFF. V is TRBV21-1 and J is TRBJ2-2; whether TRBD1, the table's D call, matches the DNA was not checked. TRBV21-1 is a documented pseudogene. This CDR3 is 14 amino acids long.

This clonotype has at least ten counts. V usage is TRBV3-1 and J usage is TRBJ2-7; 10 nucleotides match TRBD1. This CDR3 has 15 amino acids. Unmatched junction bases numbered 7, after V lost 4 bases and J lost 4 bases. Looked up from germline, CDR1 is LGHDT and CDR2 is YNNKEL (reference sequence). The CDR3 DNA reads TGTGCCAGCAGCCTCGCCGGGACAGGGGTTTACGAGCAGTACTTC. It encodes CASSLAGTGVYEQYF.

This clonotype was seen at least ten times. The chain employs TRBV5-4 and TRBJ2-1; 15 bases agree with TRBD2. Losses at the gene ends were 3 bases for V and 10 bases for J; bases not matched to a gene: 8. Germline V gene sequence: CDR1 SGHNT, CDR2 YYREEE (reference sequence). This CDR3 comprises 16 residues. The CDR3 nucleotides read TGTGCCAGCAGCTGGACCGGGACTAGCGGGAGGACAGAGCAGTTCTTC. Translation gives CASSWTGTSGRTEQFF. Looking up the rest from reference TRBV5-4 and TRBJ2-1 gives the full variable domain: ETGVTQSPTHLIKTRGQQVTLRCSSQSGHNTVSWYQQALGQGPQFIFQYYREEENGRGNFPPRFSGLQFPNYSSELNVNALELDDSALYLCASSWTGTSGRTEQFFGPGTRLTVL.

This clonotype turned up a few times. V usage is TRBV28 and J usage is TRBJ2-7, with D maybe TRBD2 (6 bases). This CDR3 comprises 14 residues. Germline lookup yields CDR1 MDHEN and CDR2 SYDVKM. V was clipped by 9 bases and J by 3 bases, with 18 bases between them. The CDR3 nucleotides are TGTGCCAGTGGTACTTCGCGGGGCTACTACGAGCAGTACTTC. This gives the protein CASGTSRGYYEQYF.

In the case of this clonotype: A much larger clone lies a single base off, so this may be a read error. This sequence joins TRBV6-1 and TRBJ1-5; D ambiguous. Germline V lookup: CDR1 MNHNS, CDR2 SASEGT. The CDR3 is 13 residues long. CDR3 nucleotides: TGTGCCAGCAATGAATCCAGTAATCAGCCCCAGCATTTT. This gives the protein CASNESSNQPQHF.

This clonotype was counted many times. The J gene is TRBJ2-3, the V gene TRBV29-1; 9 nucleotides agree with TRBD1. The ends lost 4 bases at V and 7 bases at J; junction bases unmatched: 3. Germline CDR1 and CDR2: SQVTM and ANQGSEA. The CDR3 is 12 residues long. CDR3 coding DNA: TGCAGCGTTGCGGGGACAGGGAATACGCAGTATTTT. Its translation is CSVAGTGNTQYF.

There are many counts of this clonotype. V gene TRBV2 combines with J gene TRBJ1-1, with D possibly being TRBD1 (5 bases). Per germline, CDR1 SNHLY and CDR2 FYNNEI. The CDR3 is 12 amino acids. The ends were cut back, 9 bases at V and 6 bases at J, with 14 bases in the middle. CDR3 in amino acids: CARQQEGAEAFF. The CDR3 DNA reads TGTGCCAGACAACAGGAAGGGGCTGAAGCTTTCTTT.

On this clonotype: The CDR3 end shows no conserved phenylalanine or tryptophan, and so a read error is likely. V is TRBV25-1 and J is TRBJ1-6; 7 bases are a match to TRBD1. Germline V gene sequence: CDR1 MGHDK, CDR2 SYGVNS. This CDR3 contains 15 residues. Trimming removed 5 bases from V and 8 bases from J; junction bases left unmatched: 9. For the CDR3, the DNA is TGTGCCAGCAGTCCCAGGGGGGGCAAGGATTCACCCCTCCACTTG. Its translation is CASSPRGGKDSPLHL.